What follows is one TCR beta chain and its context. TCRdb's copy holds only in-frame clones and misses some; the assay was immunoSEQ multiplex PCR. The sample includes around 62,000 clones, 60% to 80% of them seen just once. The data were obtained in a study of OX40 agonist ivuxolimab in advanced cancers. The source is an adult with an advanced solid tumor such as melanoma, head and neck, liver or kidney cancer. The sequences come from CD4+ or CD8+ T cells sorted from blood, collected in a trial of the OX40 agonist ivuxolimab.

The CDR3 reads CVYRWANTGELFF. CDR3 nucleotide sequence: TGTGTTTATCGATGGGCGAACACCGGGGAGCTGTTTTTT. The gene calls are TRBV7-9 and TRBJ2-2; D gene ambiguous. Germline-derived CDR1 and CDR2 are SEHNR and FQNEAQ (reference sequence). The CDR3 consists of 13 residues.